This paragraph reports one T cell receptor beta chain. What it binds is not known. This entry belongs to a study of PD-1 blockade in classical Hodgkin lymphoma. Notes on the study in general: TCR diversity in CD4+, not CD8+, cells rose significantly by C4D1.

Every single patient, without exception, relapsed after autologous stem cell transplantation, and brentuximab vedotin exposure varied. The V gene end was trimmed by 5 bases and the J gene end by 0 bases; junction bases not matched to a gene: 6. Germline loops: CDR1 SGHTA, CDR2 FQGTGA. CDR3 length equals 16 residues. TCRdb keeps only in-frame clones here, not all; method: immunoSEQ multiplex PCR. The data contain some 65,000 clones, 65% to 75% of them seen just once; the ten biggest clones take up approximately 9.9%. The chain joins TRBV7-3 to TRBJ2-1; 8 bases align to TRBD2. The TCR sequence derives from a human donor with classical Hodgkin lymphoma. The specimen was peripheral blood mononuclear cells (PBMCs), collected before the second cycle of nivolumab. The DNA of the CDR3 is TGTGCCAGCAGCCTAAAGAGCGGGAGCTCCTACAATGAGCAGTTCTTC. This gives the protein CASSLKSGSSYNEQFF.